A single sample gave rise to the 2 T cell receptor beta chains below, sequenced in a study of blood T cell repertoires in COVID-19. Profiling relied on immunoSEQ multiplex PCR, and the TCRdb table lists in-frame clones only, not all of them. This table has around 390,000 clones, around nine tenths appearing once. The sample comprised PBMCs or T cells enriched from blood (not recorded which). Source of these receptors: a woman aged 50 to 65 who had recovered from COVID-19.

The rearrangement uses TRBV9 and TRBJ1-2; TRBD1 agrees at 10 bases. V trimming: 3 bases; J trimming: 4 bases; junction bases outside the gene matches: 3. CDR1 is SGDLS and CDR2 is YYNGEE in the germline V gene. The CDR3 has 14 residues. The CDR3 region is CASSETGGAYGYTF. Here the CDR3 DNA reads TGTGCCAGCAGCGAGACAGGGGGCGCCTATGGCTACACCTTC.

V gene TRBV29-1 combines with J gene TRBJ2-7; D ambiguous. Trimming cost V 3 bases and J 4 bases, with 10 bases left between them. The CDR3 loop spans 12 amino acids. Per the germline V gene, CDR1 is SQVTM and CDR2 is ANQGSEA. The CDR3 reads CSVETYHYEQYF. The CDR3 nucleotides read TGCAGCGTTGAGACTTACCATTACGAGCAGTACTTC.